Sequencing of this T cell receptor (beta chain) was carried out in a study of T cell responses to AZD1222 COVID-19 vaccine. Of note for this clone: Its antigen is as yet unknown.

Germline CDR1 SGHTA, CDR2 FQGTGA. This CDR3 region has 14 residues. Unmatched junction bases numbered 4, after V lost 0 bases and J lost 8 bases. Sequenced by immunoSEQ multiplex PCR; TCRdb stores in-frame clones only, minus some. This table has tens of thousands of clones, 86% appearing once. Overall study findings and caveats: Receipt of two AZD1222 doses was followed by a rise in Spike-specific TCR breadth and depth. Every sample of the repertoires postdated the peak T cell response.

The sequencing here drew on peripheral blood, taken on day 0 of AZD1222 vaccination. This rearrangement joins TRBV7-3 to TRBJ2-4, with 7 bases identical to TRBD1. This clonotype was sampled from an adult in good health. The CDR3 is CASSLTGGTDIQYF. CDR3 nucleotides: TGTGCCAGCAGCTTAACAGGGGGCACGGACATTCAGTACTTC.